The 30 T cell receptor beta chains reported below all come from one sample, sequenced in a study of blood T cell repertoires in COVID-19 (dated by TCRdb to the early 2020s). The method was the immunoSEQ multiplex PCR assay. TCRdb's version of the immuneACCESS table is confined to in-frame rearrangements and falls short of the full clone set. An unresolved V gene accounts for under half of the shortfall where checked; the remainder is of unknown origin. Across this sample there are over 150,000 clones, with over 80% seen only once. Together, the top ten hold under 3.5% of the sample. Sequencing was done on a sample of peripheral blood. Source of these receptors: an older woman with acute or convalescent COVID-19.

The chain uses TRBV6-5 and TRBJ2-1; the match to TRBD1 covers 8 bases. The CDR3 loop spans 16 amino acids. CDR1 MNHEY and CDR2 SVGAGI come from the germline V gene. Trimming removed 2 bases from V and 5 bases from J; junction bases left unmatched: 8. CDR3 sequence (DNA): TGTGCCAGCAGTTACACGCGGACAGGGCCCCACAATGAGCAGTTCTTC. Residues: CASSYTRTGPHNEQFF.

Concerning this clone itself: The junction differs from germline at one of its ends, possibly a read error. This CDR3 is also generated by other DNA sequences in the sample. CDR3 loop: CAWSLSGGAPKVEQYF. The CDR3 DNA follows: TGTGCTTGGAGCCTTAGCGGGGGGGCGCCAAAGGTTGAGCAGTACTTC. The chain recombines TRBV30 with TRBJ2-7, with 11 nucleotides matching TRBD2. Germline V gives CDR1 GTSNPN, CDR2 SVGIG (reference sequence). This CDR3 is built from 16 residues.

CDR3 region: CATSPRDRGTSGYTF. CDR3 DNA: TGTGCCACCAGCCCTCGGGACAGGGGAACAAGTGGCTACACCTTC. This sequence joins TRBV15 and TRBJ1-2, with TRBD1 matching over 10 bases. The CDR3 spans 15 residues. V was clipped by 5 bases and J by 7 bases; unmatched bases: 10. The germline V gene encodes CDR1 LNHNV and CDR2 YYDKDF (reference sequence).

The rearrangement links TRBV18 to TRBJ2-4, with 7 bases fitting TRBD1. V was pared by 1 base and J by 5 bases, with 2 bases of the junction left unmatched. CDR3 length equals 14 residues. Germline CDR1 is KGHSH and CDR2 is LQKENI. CDR3 coding DNA: TGTGCCAGCTCACCACAGGGACAGCAAAACATTCAGTACTTC. Translation gives CASSPQGQQNIQYF.

This clone has a handful of counts. The chain carries TRBV10-2 and TRBJ2-2; TRBD2 matches at 8 bases. The CDR3 extends over 18 amino acids. Trimming at V came to 7 bases and at J to 4 bases, leaving 17 bases not matched to a gene. Germline V gene lookup returns CDR1 WSHSY and CDR2 SAAADI. CDR3 bases: TGCGCCAGCAAACCTGAGGCAGGACTAGCCTCCCGCACCGGGGAGCTGTTTTTT. Protein product: CASKPEAGLASRTGELFF.

The chain employs TRBV5-8 and TRBJ1-2; no firm D call. Germline assignment: CDR1 SGHTS and CDR2 YDEGEE. V gave up 0 bases and J gave up 8 bases, with 14 bases separating them. The CDR3 is made up of 14 amino acids. CDR3 coding DNA: TGTGCCAGCAGCTTGGGCGTAGCAAGAGGGGGCTACACCTTC. This translates into CASSLGVARGGYTF. The entire variable domain, with the rest obtained from reference TRBV5-8 and TRBJ1-2, is as follows: EAGVTQSPTHLIKTRGQQATLRCSPISGHTSVYWYQQALGLGLQFLLWYDEGEERNRGNFPPRFSGRQFPNYSSELNVNALELEDSALYLCASSLGVARGGYTFGSGTRLTVV.

The DNA of the CDR3 is TGCAGCGTTGCCGGGACAGGCTTGAATGAAGCTTTCTTT. Translated: CSVAGTGLNEAFF. This chain connects TRBV29-1 to TRBJ1-1; TRBD1 aligns across 8 bases. The germline CDR1 and CDR2 sequences are SQVTM and ANQGSEA. The junction had 8 bases not matched to a gene; V was cut back by 4 bases and J by 7 bases. The CDR3 consists of 13 residues.

The V gene is TRBV28, the J gene TRBJ1-6, with D tentatively TRBD1 (5 bases). V lost 5 bases and J lost 2, with 13 bases in between. The germline V gene encodes CDR1 MDHEN and CDR2 SYDVKM. The CDR3 has 16 amino acids. The CDR3 loop is CASSDKQGTYNSPLHF. The CDR3 coding sequence is TGTGCCAGCAGTGATAAGCAGGGAACCTATAATTCACCCCTCCACTTT.

The chain employs TRBV7-2 and TRBJ2-5; TRBD1 agrees at 7 bases. CDR3 length: 13 residues. The germline gives CDR1 SGHTA, CDR2 FQGNSA. V trimming: 4 bases; J trimming: 2 bases; junction bases outside the gene matches: 1. CDR3 in amino acids: CASSSGQQETQYF. The CDR3 nucleotides read TGTGCCAGCAGCTCGGGACAGCAAGAGACCCAGTACTTC.

The chain combines TRBV12-5 with TRBJ1-4; D not resolved. The CDR3 runs to 14 residues. CDR1 and CDR2 from the germline V gene are LGHNT and FRNRAP. V shed 4 bases and J shed 4 bases, with 10 bases lying between them. In DNA, the CDR3 is TGTGCTAGTGGTTCACGGGGAGATAATGAAAAACTGTTTTTT. This encodes CASGSRGDNEKLFF.

The chain recombines TRBV18 with TRBJ1-5; 12 positions agree with TRBD1. CDR1 is KGHSH and CDR2 is LQKENI in the germline V gene. The CDR3 contains 18 residues. The V segment lost 5 bases and the J segment 0 bases; nucleotides outside the gene matches: 8. This chain's CDR3 is CASSAPGTGGYSNQPQHF. The CDR3 region has the DNA TGTGCCAGCTCAGCCCCCGGGACAGGGGGCTATAGCAATCAGCCCCAGCATTTT.

The CDR3 here is CASSEDALTSGIRNTQYF. The CDR3 bases are TGCGCCAGCAGTGAGGACGCGTTAACTAGCGGGATTCGAAATACGCAGTATTTT. The rearrangement links TRBV10-1 to TRBJ2-3, with TRBD2 matching over 10 bases. The germline V gene has CDR1 WNHNN and CDR2 SYGVQD (reference sequence). Trimming cost V 2 bases and J 7 bases; bases outside gene matches: 15. The CDR3 has 18 residues.

The chain links TRBV6-5 to TRBJ1-5; TRBD1 might be the D (5 bases). Trimming cost V 0 bases and J 5 bases, with 11 bases left between them. The length of the CDR3 is 15 residues. Germline V lookup: CDR1 MNHEY, CDR2 SVGAGI. DNA of the CDR3: TGTGCCAGCAGTTACTCTGCAGGGAGGGATCAGCCCCAGCATTTT. Amino acid sequence: CASSYSAGRDQPQHF.

This chain links TRBV6-2 or TRBV6-3 with TRBJ1-6; 10 nucleotides align to TRBD1. The CDR3 covers 15 residues. Germline CDR1 is MNHEY and CDR2 is SVGEGT. J lost 8 bases, V lost 2 bases, and 3 bases had no gene match. The CDR3 nucleotides are TGTGCCAGCAGTTACATCGGGACAGGGGATTCACCCCTCCACTTT. It codes for CASSYIGTGDSPLHF.

V gene TRBV28 combines with J gene TRBJ1-5; 10 bases line up with TRBD1. The CDR3 has 20 residues. Germline loops: CDR1 MDHEN, CDR2 SYDVKM. Germline trimming cut 3 bases from V and 0 bases from J; bases unmatched to any gene: 14. CDR3 nucleotide sequence: TGTGCCAGCAGTTTCCCTAAATCGACAGGGGGCAATCCTAGCAATCAGCCCCAGCATTTT. The encoded protein is CASSFPKSTGGNPSNQPQHF.

CDR3: CAWSSGGLEAFF. In DNA form, the CDR3 reads TGTGCCTGGAGTAGTGGCGGGCTGGAAGCTTTCTTT. V gene TRBV30 combines with J gene TRBJ1-1, with D uncertain. The CDR3 consists of 12 residues. From germline, CDR1 is GTSNPN and CDR2 SVGIG (reference sequence). Trimming removed 2 bases from V and 8 bases from J, with 12 bases in between.

The chain employs TRBV5-1 and TRBJ2-3, with TRBD2 matching 13 bases. The CDR3 is 17 residues long. Germline loops: CDR1 SGHRS, CDR2 YFSETQ. V shed 4 bases, J shed 4 bases, and the junction held 9 bases outside the gene matches. In DNA, the CDR3 is TGCGCCAGCAGCAGGCCTACTAGCGGGGGGGTGGCAGATACGCAGTATTTT. It specifies CASSRPTSGGVADTQYF.

The rearrangement joins TRBV5-1 to TRBJ2-7; the D gene is possibly TRBD2 (6 bases). The CDR3 length is 17 residues. The germline CDR1 and CDR2 sequences are SGHRS and YFSETQ. The V and J ends lost 3 bases and 3 bases respectively, with 22 bases between them. The chain's CDR3 is CASSSGGTLALGYEQYF. DNA for the CDR3: TGCGCCAGCAGCTCTGGCGGGACTCTTGCTCTTGGCTACGAGCAGTACTTC.

As for this clone: At one end the junction does not follow the germline gene, possibly because of a read error. The chain recombines TRBV3-1 (or the pseudogene TRBV3-2) with TRBJ1-3; D might be TRBD1 (5 bases). Germline CDR1 reads LGHDT; CDR2 reads YNNKEL (reference sequence). This CDR3 contains 13 residues. Written as DNA, the CDR3 is TGTGCCAGCAGCCCCCCGGGGCGGGGGACCCTCCCTTTT. Protein product: CASSPPGRGTLPF.

The chain joins TRBV4-1 to TRBJ2-2; no definite D call. CDR1 MGHRA and CDR2 YSYEKL come from the germline V gene. The CDR3 runs 16 residues. Trimming removed 3 bases from V and 0 bases from J, with 11 bases in between. The CDR3 nucleotides read TGCGCCAGCAGCCACAGCAGCGCATCGAACACCGGGGAGCTGTTTTTT. This gives the protein CASSHSSASNTGELFF.

V and J are TRBV9 and TRBJ1-2; 8 bases are a match to TRBD1. The CDR3 contains 14 residues. Germline CDR1 SGDLS, CDR2 YYNGEE. With 2 bases clipped from V and 4 bases from J, the junction kept 4 bases outside the gene matches. The CDR3 DNA sequence: TGTGCCAGCAGCGTCGGGACAGGCGTCTATGGCTACACCTTC. It yields the protein CASSVGTGVYGYTF.

This sequence joins TRBV4-1 and TRBJ2-7, with D unclear. The CDR3 has 16 amino acids. V was cut by 0 bases and J by 4 bases, with 16 bases left in between. Germline CDR1 and CDR2: MGHRA and YSYEKL. The CDR3 coding sequence is TGCGCCAGCAGCCAAGATTCTTCAGGCCGAATATACGAGCAGTACTTC. Protein sequence: CASSQDSSGRIYEQYF.

As regards this clone: Other nucleotide sequences in the sample specify the same CDR3. The V gene is TRBV4-3, the J gene TRBJ1-6; D is perhaps TRBD1 (6 bases). The V gene lost 0 bases and the J gene lost 0 bases, with 9 bases spanning the gap. The CDR3 has 17 residues. The germline gives CDR1 LGHNA, CDR2 YSLEER. The CDR3 coding sequence is TGCGCCAGCAGCCAAGATAGGGGGAGCTCCTATAATTCACCCCTCCACTTT. Amino acid sequence: CASSQDRGSSYNSPLHF.

The V call is TRBV6-5, the J call TRBJ2-7; TRBD2 matches at 10 bases. Germline V gene sequence: CDR1 MNHEY, CDR2 SVGAGI. V lost 7 bases and J lost 4; bases outside the gene matches: 7. The CDR3 totals 14 residues. CDR3 bases: TGTGCCAGCAAACCGAGCGGGGGGGTTTACGAGCAGTACTTC. It codes for CASKPSGGVYEQYF.

This sequence joins TRBV20-1 and TRBJ2-2; D ambiguous. V lost 3 bases and J 2 bases, leaving 7 bases between the germline ends. The CDR3 is 13 residues long. Germline lookup yields CDR1 DFQATT and CDR2 SNEGSKA (reference sequence). The chain's CDR3 is CSASGINTGELFF. DNA for the CDR3: TGCAGTGCTAGTGGTATCAACACCGGGGAGCTGTTTTTT.

The chain uses TRBV2 and TRBJ1-1; tentatively, D is TRBD1 (6 bases). There are 14 residues in the CDR3. In germline, CDR1 is SNHLY, CDR2 FYNNEI. V was pared by 1 base and J by 5 bases, with 11 bases between. CDR3 nucleotides: TGTGCCAGCAGTGAAGACAGGGCGTGGACTGAAGCTTTCTTT. Encoded protein: CASSEDRAWTEAFF. Combining the CDR3 with reference TRBV2 and TRBJ1-1 gives the whole variable domain EPEVTQTPSHQVTQMGQEVILRCVPISNHLYFYWYRQILGQKVEFLVSFYNNEISEKSEIFDDQFSVERPDGSNFTLKIRSTKLEDSAMYFCASSEDRAWTEAFFGQGTRLTVV.

The CDR3 sequence: CASSYSGAWARINRETQYF. DNA for the CDR3: TGTGCCAGCAGTTACTCAGGAGCGTGGGCCCGGATAAACAGGGAGACCCAGTACTTC. This rearrangement joins TRBV6-2 or TRBV6-3 to TRBJ2-5; D is possibly TRBD1 (5 bases). The CDR3 contains 19 residues. Germline CDR1 is MNHEY and CDR2 is SVGEGT. Trimming removed 0 bases from V and 5 bases from J, with 25 bases in between.

V gene TRBV5-4 combines with J gene TRBJ1-2, with TRBD1 identical over 9 bases. With 0 bases clipped from V and 5 bases from J, the junction kept 8 bases outside the gene matches. The germline gives CDR1 SGHNT, CDR2 YYREEE (reference sequence). This CDR3 is 16 amino acids long. CDR3 coding DNA: TGTGCCAGCAGCTTGGGGTGGGACAGGGATTTGTATGGCTACACCTTC. Residues: CASSLGWDRDLYGYTF.

This clone was seen a few times. The gene calls are TRBV18 and TRBJ1-2, with a weak D call TRBD1 (6 bases). Germline CDR1 is KGHSH and CDR2 is LQKENI. V lost 0 bases, J lost 6 bases, and 8 bases lay in between. The CDR3 has 13 residues. The CDR3 loop is CASSPPWTDGYTF. For the CDR3, the DNA is TGTGCCAGCTCACCACCGTGGACAGATGGCTACACCTTC.

The V gene is TRBV14, the J gene TRBJ2-5; D might be TRBD2 (6 bases). CDR3 length: 14 residues. Trimming left V 1 base short and J 9 bases short, with 15 bases between. Germline V CDR1 and CDR2: SGHDN, FVKESK. The CDR3 sequence is CASSQVSTGVAQYF. Written as DNA, the CDR3 is TGTGCCAGCAGCCAAGTATCCACGGGGGTGGCCCAGTACTTC. The full variable domain, rest sourced from reference TRBV14 and TRBJ2-5, is EAGVTQFPSHSVIEKGQTVTLRCDPISGHDNLYWYRRVMGKEIKFLLHFVKESKQDESGMPNNRFLAERTGGTYSTLKVQPAELEDSGVYFCASSQVSTGVAQYFGPGTRLLVL.